This passage covers 14 T cell receptor beta chains from one sample sequenced in a study of T-cell reconstitution after alpha-beta-depleted transplantation in children. The authors prepared the TCRbeta library with unique molecular identifiers. Each CDR3 protein is one row after TCRdb ran MiXCR on the PCR reads. Of some 200,000 distinct CDR3 sequences listed, approximately 7% were seen once; the top ten hold about 5.9%. The specimen was PBMCs, collected before TCRalphabeta/CD19-depleted stem cell transplant. The origin of the receptors is a boy under 10 years old with acute lymphoblastic leukemia, due to receive a stem cell transplant.

The sample holds a few counts of this clonotype. The chain couples TRBV6-2 or TRBV6-3 to TRBJ2-5, with D perhaps TRBD1 (6 bases). This CDR3 has 14 amino acids. The germline V gene encodes CDR1 MNHEY and CDR2 SVGEGT. V was cut by 4 bases and J by 4 bases, with 13 bases left in between. The chain's CDR3 is CASSLGGGVETQYF. DNA for the CDR3: TGTGCCAGCAGTTTGGGTGGGGGCGTAGAGACCCAGTACTTC.

This clonotype was detected many times. This chain joins TRBV29-1 and TRBJ2-5, with TRBD1 matching 10 bases. The germline V gene has CDR1 SQVTM and CDR2 ANQGSEA. V lost 2 bases to trimming and J lost 4 bases; unmatched junction nucleotides: 1. The CDR3 consists of 13 residues. The DNA of the CDR3 is TGCAGCGTTGAATGGGACAGGGGAGAGACCCAGTACTTC. Amino acids: CSVEWDRGETQYF.

The gene calls are TRBV4-3 and TRBJ1-1; TRBD1 matches at 8 bases. With V trimmed by 4 bases and J by 0 bases, 7 bases remained unmatched. This CDR3 is built from 16 residues. Germline lookup yields CDR1 LGHNA and CDR2 YSLEER. The CDR3 sequence: CASSPGGSVMNTEAFF. In DNA form, the CDR3 reads TGCGCCAGCAGCCCAGGGGGCTCTGTCATGAACACTGAAGCTTTCTTT.

This clonotype was recorded at least ten times. This chain links TRBV5-6 with TRBJ2-5; 9 nucleotides line up with TRBD1. Trimming took 4 bases from V and 2 from J; bases not matched to a gene: 9. Germline V gives CDR1 SGHDT, CDR2 YYEEEE. The CDR3 has 16 amino acids. CDR3 in DNA: TGTGCCAGCAGCCGGGAACCGGGACAGGGACAAGAGACCCAGTACTTC. It encodes CASSREPGQGQETQYF.

The CDR3 spells CASSLRGPPEAFF. DNA for the CDR3: TGTGCCAGCAGCTTACGGGGGCCCCCTGAAGCTTTCTTT. The chain couples TRBV7-9 to TRBJ1-1, with D tentatively TRBD1 (6 bases). The CDR3 has 13 amino acids. With 2 bases removed from V and 6 bases from J, the gap between germline ends came to 10 bases. Germline CDR1 is SEHNR and CDR2 is FQNEAQ (reference sequence). Using reference TRBV7-9 and TRBJ1-1 for the parts outside the CDR3, the full variable domain is DTGVSQNPRHKITKRGQNVTFRCDPISEHNRLYWYRQTLGQGPEFLTYFQNEAQLEKSRLLSDRFSAERPKGSFSTLEIQRTEQGDSAMYLCASSLRGPPEAFFGQGTRLTVV.

This clonotype has a count of ten or more. CDR3 in amino acids: CASSLSYNTGELFF. For the CDR3, the DNA is TGTGCCAGCAGCTTATCATATAACACCGGGGAGCTGTTTTTT. J is TRBJ2-2 and V is TRBV7-2; D is undetermined. From germline, CDR1 is SGHTA and CDR2 FQGNSA. The CDR3 spans 14 residues. V was pared by 2 bases and J by 2 bases, with 6 bases between.

This clonotype was detected ten times or more. V gene TRBV5-5 combines with J gene TRBJ2-1; the D is unclear. Trimming took off 0 bases at V and 3 bases at J, with 7 bases between the two ends. Per germline, CDR1 SGHKS and CDR2 YYEKEE (reference sequence). There are 14 residues in the CDR3. The CDR3 bases are TGTGCCAGCAGCTTGGTTGCGGACTACAATGAGCAGTTCTTC. It specifies CASSLVADYNEQFF. Combining the CDR3 with reference TRBV5-5 and TRBJ2-1 gives the whole variable domain DAGVTQSPTHLIKTRGQQVTLRCSPISGHKSVSWYQQVLGQGPQFIFQYYEKEERGRGNFPDRFSARQFPNYSSELNVNALLLGDSALYLCASSLVADYNEQFFGPGTRLTVL.

At least ten counts were recorded for this clonotype. The rearrangement uses TRBV4-1 and TRBJ2-7, with TRBD2 matching 9 bases. V shed 4 bases and J 0 bases; nucleotides not matched to a gene: 4. Germline lookup yields CDR1 MGHRA and CDR2 YSYEKL. The length of the CDR3 is 15 residues. DNA for the CDR3: TGCGCCAGCAGCCTTTTTAGCGGGGGCTCCTACGAGCAGTACTTC. Protein product: CASSLFSGGSYEQYF.

This clonotype was detected ten times or more. The chain recombines TRBV27 with TRBJ1-2; a weak D match, TRBD1 (5 bases). Between the trimmed V and J ends, which lost 4 bases and 4 bases, there was a span of 16 bases. CDR3 length: 15 amino acids. The germline V gene has CDR1 MNHEY and CDR2 SMNVEV (reference sequence). CDR3 residues: CASSSADSLVYGYTF. Written as DNA, the CDR3 is TGTGCCAGCAGTTCCGCCGACAGCTTAGTCTATGGCTACACCTTC.

This clonotype was observed many times. CDR3 loop: CASSTLTGPFSYEQYF. The CDR3 nucleotides read TGCGCCAGCAGCACGTTGACAGGACCCTTCTCCTACGAGCAGTACTTC. The chain recombines TRBV5-1 with TRBJ2-7, with D possibly matching TRBD1 (6 bases). Per germline, CDR1 SGHRS and CDR2 YFSETQ. This CDR3 comprises 16 residues. V shed 4 bases and J shed 0 bases, with 17 bases lying between them.

The V and J genes are TRBV6-2 or TRBV6-3 and TRBJ2-5; possible D gene TRBD2, 5 bases. The CDR3 is made up of 12 amino acids. The germline CDR1 and CDR2 sequences are MNHEY and SVGEGT. V dropped 8 bases and J dropped 5 bases, with 12 bases sitting between them. This chain's CDR3 is CASASRLETQYF. CDR3 DNA sequence: TGTGCCAGCGCTAGCCGATTGGAGACCCAGTACTTC.

The chain recombines TRBV28 with TRBJ2-7; 10 nucleotides match TRBD1. J lost 7 bases, V lost 5 bases, and 11 bases had no gene match. This CDR3 spans 15 amino acids. CDR1 and CDR2 (germline): MDHEN, SYDVKM. CDR3: CASSVTGTGDREQYF. The CDR3 nucleotides read TGTGCCAGCAGTGTGACCGGGACAGGGGACAGGGAGCAGTACTTC.

V usage is TRBV7-8 and J usage is TRBJ1-5, with D possibly TRBD1 on 6 matching bases. V was clipped by 2 bases and J by 7 bases, with 21 bases between them. The length of the CDR3 is 17 residues. Per germline, CDR1 SGHVS and CDR2 FQNEAQ. The CDR3 is CASSLSPWGGKGQPQHF. The DNA of the CDR3 is TGTGCCAGCAGCTTATCGCCGTGGGGGGGCAAGGGACAGCCCCAGCATTTT.

This clonotype showed up many times. The chain combines TRBV3-1 with TRBJ2-7; D uncertain. Germline V lookup: CDR1 LGHDT, CDR2 YNNKEL (reference sequence). The V gene lost 4 bases and the J gene lost 5 bases, with 18 bases spanning the gap. There are 15 residues in the CDR3. CDR3: CASSLKGTKVDEQYF. The CDR3 DNA is TGTGCCAGCAGCCTTAAGGGTACCAAGGTGGACGAGCAGTACTTC.